What follows are 22 T cell receptor beta chains derived from one specimen sequenced in a study of T cell responses to AZD1222 COVID-19 vaccine. Produced via immunoSEQ multiplex PCR; TCRdb's table is partial and in-frame only. Counted here are roughly 150,000 clones, 75% to 95% occurring once; the ten biggest clones make up about 1.7%. The source was peripheral blood, collected on day 0 of AZD1222 vaccination. The receptors stem from an adult in good health.

The chain links TRBV5-1 to TRBJ2-7; D gene unclear. Trimming cost V 5 bases and J 0 bases, with 15 bases left between them. Germline assignment: CDR1 SGHRS and CDR2 YFSETQ. The length of the CDR3 is 15 residues. The CDR3 DNA follows: TGCGCCAGCAGACGAGAAAGCCACGGCTCCTACGAGCAGTACTTC. It is translated as CASRRESHGSYEQYF. Based on the CDR3 plus reference TRBV5-1 and TRBJ2-7, the full variable domain is KAGVTQTPRYLIKTRGQQVTLSCSPISGHRSVSWYQQTPGQGLQFLFEYFSETQRNKGNFPGRFSGRQFSNSRSEMNVSTLELGDSALYLCASRRESHGSYEQYFGPGTRLTVT.

This rearrangement joins TRBV4-3 to TRBJ2-3; D gene unclear. There are 12 residues in the CDR3. The germline V gene encodes CDR1 LGHNA and CDR2 YSLEER. The V end was cut by 2 bases, the J end by 3 bases, with 3 bases between. The CDR3 region has the DNA TGCGCCAGCAGCCAATCGACAGATACGCAGTATTTT. Amino acids: CASSQSTDTQYF.

The V gene is TRBV28, the J gene TRBJ2-7; D possibly corresponds to TRBD1 (6 bases). Trimming pared 4 bases from V and 5 bases from J, leaving 18 bases between. The length of the CDR3 is 15 residues. Germline V gene sequence: CDR1 MDHEN, CDR2 SYDVKM. The CDR3 DNA reads as TGTGCCAGCAGTTGGGACCCACAGGGTCGGAACGAGCAGTACTTC. Residues: CASSWDPQGRNEQYF.

V usage is TRBV28 and J usage is TRBJ1-4; D possibly corresponds to TRBD1 (6 bases). Germline CDR1 reads MDHEN; CDR2 reads SYDVKM. The CDR3 has 19 residues. Trimming took 5 bases from V and 0 from J, leaving 22 bases between them. The CDR3 nucleotides are TGTGCCAGCAGTCTCACGGACAGCCCGGTGCCGGCAACTAATGAAAAACTGTTTTTT. It yields the protein CASSLTDSPVPATNEKLFF.

The chain carries TRBV27 and TRBJ1-4, with 8 bases lining up with TRBD1. The germline V gene encodes CDR1 MNHEY and CDR2 SMNVEV (reference sequence). The CDR3 is 15 amino acids. The junction had 7 bases not matched to a gene; V was cut back by 6 bases and J by 4 bases. The CDR3 spells CASREQGAGNEKLFF. The CDR3, as DNA: TGTGCCAGCAGGGAGCAGGGGGCGGGTAATGAAAAACTGTTTTTT. The variable domain in full, with the rest retrieved from reference TRBV27 and TRBJ1-4, is EAQVTQNPRYLITVTGKKLTVTCSQNMNHEYMSWYRQDPGLGLRQIYYSMNVEVTDKGDVPEGYKVSRKEKRNFPLILESPSPNQTSLYFCASREQGAGNEKLFFGSGTQLSVL.

This sequence joins TRBV28 and TRBJ1-2; D is undetermined. Germline V gene lookup returns CDR1 MDHEN and CDR2 SYDVKM. V was shortened by 3 bases and J by 4 bases, with 12 bases between the two germline ends. This CDR3 spans 14 amino acids. The chain's CDR3 is CASSFRMTFYGYTF. Written as DNA, the CDR3 is TGTGCCAGCAGTTTCCGGATGACGTTCTATGGCTACACCTTC.

Note on this clone: The junction does not match germline at one end; this may be a read error. The chain's CDR3 is CASSQDRGPGNTIYF. In DNA form, the CDR3 reads TGTGCTAGCAGCCAAGACAGGGGCCCTGGAAACACCATATATTTT. This sequence joins TRBV7-7 and TRBJ1-3, with TRBD1 matching over 8 bases. This CDR3 spans 15 amino acids. The germline V gene has CDR1 SSHAT and CDR2 FNYEAQ (reference sequence). The full variable domain, its missing parts supplied by reference TRBV7-7 and TRBJ1-3, is GAGVSQSPRYKVTKRGQDVTLRCDPISSHATLYWYQQALGQGPEFLTYFNYEAQPDKSGLPSDRFSAERPEGSISTLTIQRTEQRDSAMYRCASSQDRGPGNTIYFGEGSWLTVV.

V and J are TRBV2 and TRBJ1-3; the D is unclear. Germline CDR1 and CDR2: SNHLY and FYNNEI. The CDR3 has 15 amino acids. Trimming shortened V by 3 bases and J by 2 bases, and 11 bases separated the two germline ends. The CDR3 sequence: CASSDRRDTGNTIYF. The CDR3 nucleotides are TGTGCCAGCAGTGACCGCCGGGATACTGGAAACACCATATATTTT.

The V call is TRBV5-4, the J call TRBJ1-1; D is perhaps TRBD1 (5 bases). The CDR3 length is 14 residues. Germline CDR1 and CDR2: SGHNT and YYREEE (reference sequence). V lost 4 bases and J 5 bases, leaving 15 bases between the germline ends. The CDR3 DNA is TGTGCCAGCAGCCCGTCTTTGGGGGATACTGAAGCTTTCTTT. Protein product: CASSPSLGDTEAFF.

This chain connects TRBV5-1 to TRBJ1-1; D is unclear. V was shortened by 2 bases and J by 1 base, with 9 bases between the two germline ends. The CDR3 is made up of 14 amino acids. CDR1 is SGHRS and CDR2 is YFSETQ in the germline V gene. Here the CDR3 DNA reads TGCGCCAGCAGCTTTACGGGTTGGAACACTGAAGCTTTCTTT. Its translation is CASSFTGWNTEAFF.

The chain joins TRBV5-4 to TRBJ2-7, with a weak D call TRBD2 (5 bases). The V end was cut by 1 base, the J end by 0 bases, with 14 bases between. Germline V lookup: CDR1 SGHNT, CDR2 YYREEE (reference sequence). The CDR3 covers 16 residues. The CDR3 sequence: CASSLWVPGLSYEQYF. The CDR3 DNA is TGTGCCAGCAGCTTGTGGGTTCCCGGACTCTCCTACGAGCAGTACTTC.

V gene TRBV28 combines with J gene TRBJ1-1; 10 bases fit TRBD1. The ends lost 2 bases at V and 3 bases at J; junction bases unmatched: 9. This CDR3 is built from 17 residues. Germline V CDR1 and CDR2: MDHEN, SYDVKM. Written as DNA, the CDR3 is TGTGCCAGCAGTTTAGGGGACAGGGGAAGATCGGACACTGAAGCTTTCTTT. Its protein product is CASSLGDRGRSDTEAFF.

The V and J genes are TRBV3-1 (or the pseudogene TRBV3-2) and TRBJ1-3; D gene unclear. From germline, CDR1 is LGHDT and CDR2 YNNKEL (reference sequence). The CDR3 totals 13 residues. Trimming cost V 1 base and J 1 base, with 2 bases left between them. The CDR3 DNA is TGTGCCAGCAGCCAAGCTTCTGGAAACACCATATATTTT. Translated, it gives CASSQASGNTIYF.

The V call is TRBV9, the J call TRBJ1-2, with 8 bases fitting TRBD1. CDR1 and CDR2 (germline): SGDLS, YYNGEE. V lost 2 bases and J lost 2; bases outside the gene matches: 8. CDR3 length equals 16 residues. For the CDR3, the DNA is TGTGCCAGCAGCGTCGACAGGGGCCCCCCCAACTATGGCTACACCTTC. It translates to CASSVDRGPPNYGYTF.

V gene TRBV28 combines with J gene TRBJ2-7; D perhaps matches TRBD2 (6 bases). V gave up 0 bases and J gave up 0 bases, with 9 bases separating them. CDR3 size: 15 residues. Per germline, CDR1 MDHEN and CDR2 SYDVKM. CDR3 nucleotide sequence: TGTGCCAGCAGTTTATGGCTAGCGCACTCCTACGAGCAGTACTTC. Residues: CASSLWLAHSYEQYF.

The chain carries TRBV11-2 and TRBJ2-4, with 7 positions matching TRBD1. This CDR3 has 17 amino acids. Trimming removed 2 bases from V and 0 bases from J; junction bases left unmatched: 7. Germline V gives CDR1 SGHAT, CDR2 FQNNGV. CDR3 residues: CASSLFRDSIAKNIQYF. The CDR3 coding sequence is TGTGCCAGCAGCTTATTCCGGGACAGCATAGCCAAAAACATTCAGTACTTC.

The table lists this clone with a count of one. Germline is not matched at one junction end, which may reflect a read error. CDR3 protein: CASRLGPNTEAFF. The CDR3 nucleotides read TGTGCCAGCAGGTTAGGGCCTAACACTGAAGCTTTCTTT. This sequence joins TRBV7-2 and TRBJ1-1; D is undetermined. CDR1 SGHTA and CDR2 FQGNSA come from the germline V gene. The length of the CDR3 is 13 residues.

This sequence joins TRBV9 and TRBJ2-7; D call uncertain. Trimming left V 4 bases short and J 3 bases short, with 17 bases between. CDR3 length equals 15 residues. Germline V lookup: CDR1 SGDLS, CDR2 YYNGEE. CDR3 in DNA: TGTGCCAGCAGCCCGCGATCCTTAAAAGGCTACGAGCAGTACTTC. This codes for CASSPRSLKGYEQYF. The full variable domain, its missing parts supplied by reference TRBV9 and TRBJ2-7, is DSGVTQTPKHLITATGQRVTLRCSPRSGDLSVYWYQQSLDQGLQFLIQYYNGEERAKGNILERFSAQQFPDLHSELNLSSLELGDSALYFCASSPRSLKGYEQYFGPGTRLTVT.

This clone appeared a single time. The chain carries TRBV28 and TRBJ2-7; 15 bases agree with TRBD2. The CDR3 is 16 amino acids. After removal of 5 bases from V and 7 bases from J, the junction contained 9 bases not matched to a gene. Germline CDR1 MDHEN, CDR2 SYDVKM. CDR3 in DNA: TGTGCCAGCAGTGGATACCCCGGGACTAGCGGGGGGGAGCAGTACTTC. Amino acid sequence: CASSGYPGTSGGEQYF.

Written as DNA, the CDR3 is TGTGCCACCCTCCGGGCTAGCGGGAGGAACAACACCGGGGAGCTGTTTTTT. It encodes CATLRASGRNNTGELFF. The chain recombines TRBV10-3 with TRBJ2-2; 11 bases are a match to TRBD2. Trimming cost V 10 bases and J 2 bases; bases outside gene matches: 12. Per germline, CDR1 ENHRY and CDR2 SYGVKD. The CDR3 spans 17 residues.

V usage is TRBV24-1 and J usage is TRBJ1-1; no reliable D call. V dropped 4 bases and J dropped 4 bases, with 12 bases sitting between them. The CDR3 is made up of 14 amino acids. CDR1 KGHDR and CDR2 SFDVKD come from the germline V gene. DNA of the CDR3: TGTGCCACCAGTGACCCGGCGGGCGGCACTGAAGCTTTCTTT. Protein sequence: CATSDPAGGTEAFF.

This chain links TRBV11-2 with TRBJ2-1; D is unclear. From germline, CDR1 is SGHAT and CDR2 FQNNGV. The CDR3 covers 14 residues. V was shortened by 4 bases and J by 4 bases, with 11 bases between the two germline ends. The CDR3 is CASSSTLGYNEQFF. The CDR3 DNA follows: TGTGCCAGCAGCTCGACCCTGGGGTACAATGAGCAGTTCTTC. Combining the CDR3 with reference TRBV11-2 and TRBJ2-1 gives the whole variable domain EAGVAQSPRYKIIEKRQSVAFWCNPISGHATLYWYQQILGQGPKLLIQFQNNGVVDDSQLPKDRFSAERLKGVDSTLKIQPAKLEDSAVYLCASSSTLGYNEQFFGPGTRLTVL.